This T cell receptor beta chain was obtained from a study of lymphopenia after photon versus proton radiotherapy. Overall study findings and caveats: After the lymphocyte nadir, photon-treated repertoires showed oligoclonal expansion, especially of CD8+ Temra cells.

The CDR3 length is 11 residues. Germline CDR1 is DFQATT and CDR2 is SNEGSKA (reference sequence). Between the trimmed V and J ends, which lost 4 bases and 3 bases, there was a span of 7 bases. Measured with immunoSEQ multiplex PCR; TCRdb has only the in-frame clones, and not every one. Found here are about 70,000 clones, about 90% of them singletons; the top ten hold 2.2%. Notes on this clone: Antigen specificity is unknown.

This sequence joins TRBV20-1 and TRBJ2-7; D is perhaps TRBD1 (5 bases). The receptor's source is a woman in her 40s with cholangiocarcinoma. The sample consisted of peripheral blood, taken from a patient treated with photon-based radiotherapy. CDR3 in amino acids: CSATRGYEQYF. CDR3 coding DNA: TGCAGTGCTACAAGGGGCTACGAGCAGTACTTC.